Listed here are 7 T cell receptor beta chains from one sample, sequenced in a study of cytomegalovirus exposure and HLA in healthy donors. PCR involved 60 Vbeta and 13 Jbeta primers. Only in-frame clones appear in the TCRdb table, and some are missing; sequencing was by immunoSEQ multiplex PCR. This sample has under 200,000 clones, with about 85% found just once. Material: PBMCs. The receptors come from a woman aged 45-59 years in good health and CMV-seropositive.

V and J are TRBV6-5 and TRBJ1-1, with D perhaps matching TRBD1 (5 bases). The CDR3 is made up of 11 amino acids. Trimming cost V 3 bases and J 11 bases, with 10 bases left between them. Germline lookup yields CDR1 MNHEY and CDR2 SVGAGI. CDR3 sequence (DNA): TGTGCCAGCAGTTATGGGGGGGTTGCTTTCTTT. This gives the protein CASSYGGVAFF.

V is TRBV30 and J is TRBJ1-6, with TRBD1 matching over 7 bases. Germline-derived CDR1 and CDR2 are GTSNPN and SVGIG (reference sequence). This CDR3 has 13 amino acids. Trimming cost V 3 bases and J 10 bases; bases outside gene matches: 6. The CDR3 DNA reads TGTGCCTGGAGCGAGGGGGCCGGATCACCCCTCCACTTT. It translates to CAWSEGAGSPLHF.

The rearrangement joins TRBV7-9 to TRBJ2-5; D may be TRBD1 (6 bases). The germline gives CDR1 SEHNR, CDR2 FQNEAQ (reference sequence). The CDR3 covers 15 residues. V lost 3 bases, J lost 3 bases, and 14 bases lay in between. The DNA of the CDR3 is TGTGCCAGCAGCTTCCCGATGTCAGGGGAAGAGACCCAGTACTTC. Its translation: CASSFPMSGEETQYF.

The V gene is TRBV2, the J gene TRBJ2-3; no definite D call. CDR1 and CDR2 (germline): SNHLY, FYNNEI. Trimming cost V 6 bases and J 3 bases, with 10 bases left between them. The CDR3 runs 13 residues. This chain's CDR3 is CASSPHGTDTQYF. In nucleotides, the CDR3 is TGTGCCAGCAGCCCCCACGGGACAGATACGCAGTATTTT.

CDR3 protein: CASSSHRTGAADTQYF. CDR3 nucleotide sequence: TGTGCCAGCAGTTCCCACCGGACAGGGGCCGCAGATACGCAGTATTTT. The chain has TRBV28 and TRBJ2-3, with TRBD1 identical over 9 bases. Germline V gene data show CDR1 as MDHEN and CDR2 as SYDVKM. With V trimmed by 4 bases and J by 4 bases, 9 bases remained unmatched. This CDR3 is 16 amino acids long.

This chain's CDR3 is CASSLAVGGEKLFF. CDR3 in DNA: TGCGCCAGCAGCTTGGCGGTTGGAGGTGAAAAACTGTTTTTT. The rearrangement joins TRBV5-1 to TRBJ1-4; D is ambiguous. Trimming removed 0 bases at V and 7 bases at J, with 10 bases between. This CDR3 comprises 14 residues. In germline, CDR1 is SGHRS, CDR2 YFSETQ.

A single count supports this clone. The chain joins TRBV28 to TRBJ2-1; 10 bases are shared with TRBD1. The CDR3 totals 15 residues. The V gene end was trimmed by 8 bases and the J gene end by 7 bases; junction bases not matched to a gene: 11. Per germline, CDR1 MDHEN and CDR2 SYDVKM. The CDR3, as DNA: TGTGCCAGCTTATCAGGACAGGGGGGCCCAAATGAGCAGTTCTTC. This sequence encodes CASLSGQGGPNEQFF. The variable domain in full, completed from reference TRBV28 and TRBJ2-1, reads DVKVTQSSRYLVKRTGEKVFLECVQDMDHENMFWYRQDPGLGLRLIYFSYDVKMKEKGDIPEGYSVSREKKERFSLILESASTNQTSMYLCASLSGQGGPNEQFFGPGTRLTVL.